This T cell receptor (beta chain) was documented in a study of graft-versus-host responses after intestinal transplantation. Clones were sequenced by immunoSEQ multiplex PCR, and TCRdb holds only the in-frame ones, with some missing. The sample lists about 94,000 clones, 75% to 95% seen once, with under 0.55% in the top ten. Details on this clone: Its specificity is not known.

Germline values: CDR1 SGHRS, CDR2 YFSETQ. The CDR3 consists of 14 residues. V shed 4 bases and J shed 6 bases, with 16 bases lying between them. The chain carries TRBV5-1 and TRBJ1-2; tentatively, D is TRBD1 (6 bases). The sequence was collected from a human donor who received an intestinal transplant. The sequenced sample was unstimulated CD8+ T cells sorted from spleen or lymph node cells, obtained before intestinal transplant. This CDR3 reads CASSSTTGVDGYTF. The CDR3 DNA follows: TGCGCCAGCAGCAGCACGACAGGCGTGGATGGCTACACCTTC.